This T cell receptor (beta chain) was documented in a study of CD8+ T cells in alopecia areata. As for the study in general: Twice a day, 5 to 10 mg of oral tofacitinib was administered to treated patients.

Of note for this clone: Its antigen is currently unknown.

cDNA reverse transcribed from extracted RNA served as the sequencing template. Only in-frame clones appear in the TCRdb table, and some are missing; sequencing was by immunoSEQ multiplex PCR. Here the sample spans about 180,000 clones, about 55% being singletons. Treatment described: oral pan-JAK inhibitor, 5-10 mg twice daily. V dropped 0 bases and J dropped 5; count of bases not matched to a gene: 0. Germline V lookup: CDR1 GTSNPN, CDR2 SVGIG (reference sequence). CDR3 length: 12 amino acids. Study-level results: Patients shared TCRs less clearly than mice did, possibly for HLA-related reasons. The study found that many expanded lesional clones persisted in scalp and blood during tofacitinib. Lesional scalp exceeded normal scalp in clonality, especially in alopecia totalis/universalis.

This sample comprised CD8+ T cells sorted from blood, obtained at week 24, from a patient treated with tofacitinib. The gene calls are TRBV30 and TRBJ2-7; TRBD1 aligns across 8 bases. The sequence derives from a human donor with alopecia areata. The CDR3 bases are TGTGCCTGGAGTGTACAGGGGGACGAGCAGTACTTC. Its translation is CAWSVQGDEQYF.